A single sample gave rise to the 26 T cell receptor beta chains below, sequenced in a study of blood T cell repertoires in COVID-19. Measured with immunoSEQ multiplex PCR; TCRdb has only the in-frame clones, and not every one. Of 190,000 or so clones in the sample, around nine tenths were seen once. Sequencing was carried out using peripheral blood. The receptors come from a woman between 18 and 29 years old who had recovered from COVID-19.

The chain recombines TRBV4-3 with TRBJ2-7; weak D call: TRBD2 (6 bases). V lost 1 base to trimming and J lost 2 bases, with 12 bases between them. This CDR3 spans 15 amino acids. Per germline, CDR1 LGHNA and CDR2 YSLEER. The CDR3 region has the DNA TGCGCCAGCAGCCAAGGGGACTCTCCCACCTACGAGCAGTACTTC. This translates into CASSQGDSPTYEQYF.

This clone was recorded once. The chain employs TRBV13 and TRBJ2-3; D is unclear. Trimming left V 5 bases short and J 6 bases short, with 9 bases between. Germline CDR1 is PRHDT and CDR2 is FYEKMQ (reference sequence). CDR3 size: 12 residues. The CDR3 reads CASSPKWDTQYF. The CDR3 bases are TGTGCCAGCAGCCCTAAGTGGGATACGCAGTATTTT.

This chain joins TRBV28 and TRBJ1-5; weak D call: TRBD1 (6 bases). V was pared by 5 bases and J by 11 bases, with 19 bases between. This CDR3 contains 14 residues. Per the germline V gene, CDR1 is MDHEN and CDR2 is SYDVKM. The CDR3, as DNA: TGTGCCAGCAGTCCAGGACAGCCGTCGGCGTCCCAGCATTTT. Amino acid sequence: CASSPGQPSASQHF.

The sample holds a few counts of this clone. The J gene is TRBJ1-4, the V gene TRBV18; tentative D call: TRBD1 (5 bases). V was trimmed by 6 bases and J by 2 bases, leaving 7 bases between them. In germline, CDR1 is KGHSH, CDR2 LQKENI. There are 13 residues in the CDR3. The DNA for the CDR3 is TGTGCCAGCTCGGGGCGTACTAATGAAAAACTGTTTTTT. This gives the protein CASSGRTNEKLFF.

The chain combines TRBV25-1 with TRBJ1-4; 7 nucleotides line up with TRBD1. CDR1 is MGHDK and CDR2 is SYGVNS in the germline V gene. The CDR3 is 16 amino acids. V was clipped by 2 bases and J by 8 bases; unmatched bases: 11. DNA for the CDR3: TGTGCCAGCAGTGAAGCTGTGGGACAGTCGAAGGAAAAACTGTTTTTT. Encoded protein: CASSEAVGQSKEKLFF.

The gene calls are TRBV25-1 and TRBJ2-2, with 7 bases that match TRBD1. The CDR3 consists of 13 residues. Germline trimming cut 6 bases from V and 3 bases from J; bases unmatched to any gene: 1. Germline V lookup: CDR1 MGHDK, CDR2 SYGVNS. DNA for the CDR3: TGTGCCAGCAGGGGGACAGACACCGGGGAGCTGTTTTTT. Translated, it gives CASRGTDTGELFF.

This rearrangement joins TRBV3-1 (or the pseudogene TRBV3-2) to TRBJ2-7, with 9 bases aligning to TRBD1. Germline V gene lookup returns CDR1 LGHDT and CDR2 YNNKEL (reference sequence). CDR3 length equals 15 residues. Trimming at V came to 3 bases and at J to 5 bases, leaving 8 bases not matched to a gene. CDR3 sequence (DNA): TGTGCCAGCAGCCAGGGGGACAGGGCGAGAGACGAGCAGTACTTC. Encoded protein: CASSQGDRARDEQYF.

The chain couples TRBV4-3 to TRBJ1-4; no reliable D call. Germline assignment: CDR1 LGHNA and CDR2 YSLEER. The ends were cut back, 0 bases at V and 0 bases at J, with 8 bases in the middle. The CDR3 extends over 16 amino acids. The CDR3 loop is CASSQDAAATNEKLFF. CDR3 sequence (DNA): TGCGCCAGCAGCCAAGATGCGGCTGCAACTAATGAAAAACTGTTTTTT.

CDR3 coding DNA: TGTGCCAGCAGCCAAGATCATAACTATGGCTACACCTTC. This gives the protein CASSQDHNYGYTF. V usage is TRBV3-1 (or the pseudogene TRBV3-2) and J usage is TRBJ1-2; D gene unclear. The ends were cut back, 0 bases at V and 1 base at J, with 3 bases in the middle. The CDR3 totals 13 residues. Per the germline V gene, CDR1 is LGHDT and CDR2 is YNNKEL (reference sequence).

This rearrangement joins TRBV7-8 to TRBJ1-5, with 11 positions matching TRBD1. The J segment lost 0 bases and the V segment lost 5 bases, leaving 12 bases of the junction unmatched. CDR1 is SGHVS, CDR2 FQNEAQ, per germline. This CDR3 has 19 amino acids. The CDR3 DNA reads as TGTGCCAGCAGCCCCCGGGGGACAGGGGGTACAAATAGCAATCAGCCCCAGCATTTT. Translation gives CASSPRGTGGTNSNQPQHF.

This rearrangement joins TRBV6-2 or TRBV6-3 to TRBJ2-7; a weak D match, TRBD1 (5 bases). Per the germline V gene, CDR1 is MNHEY and CDR2 is SVGEGT. The CDR3 has 12 amino acids. The ends were cut back, 6 bases at V and 3 bases at J, with 9 bases in the middle. The CDR3 nucleotides read TGTGCCAGCAGCAGACAGTACTACGAGCAGTACGTC. Its protein is CASSRQYYEQYV.

The V gene is TRBV2, the J gene TRBJ2-7, with TRBD2 as a possible D gene (5 bases). Germline CDR1 and CDR2: SNHLY and FYNNEI. This CDR3 spans 13 amino acids. V gave up 6 bases and J gave up 5 bases, with 14 bases separating them. The DNA of the CDR3 is TGTGCCAGCAGCGGGGTACGATCGGACGAGCAGTACGTC. Protein: CASSGVRSDEQYV.

This chain uses TRBV4-1 with TRBJ1-2; D is ambiguous. CDR3 size: 12 residues. Germline assignment: CDR1 MGHRA and CDR2 YSYEKL. V was pared by 3 bases and J by 11 bases, with 13 bases between. CDR3 protein: CASSHLSAGYTF. CDR3 nucleotide sequence: TGCGCCAGCAGCCACCTGTCCGCCGGGTACACCTTC.

This chain uses TRBV5-4 with TRBJ2-7; 8 bases align to TRBD1. CDR3 length: 16 residues. The germline V gene encodes CDR1 SGHNT and CDR2 YYREEE (reference sequence). Trimming took 0 bases from V and 1 from J; bases not matched to a gene: 6. CDR3 sequence (DNA): TGTGCCAGCAGCTTGGGGGGACAGGTAGAATCCTACGAGCAGTACGTC. Translation: CASSLGGQVESYEQYV.

This clone showed up just once. The chain is built from TRBV5-5 and TRBJ2-1; a weak D match, TRBD1 (6 bases). V lost 6 bases, J lost 6 bases, and 22 bases lay in between. CDR3 length equals 16 residues. Germline-derived CDR1 and CDR2 are SGHKS and YYEKEE (reference sequence). DNA for the CDR3: TGTGCCAGCACAGGGACAACCACGTTCGACGGCAATGAGCAGTTCTTC. Its translation: CASTGTTTFDGNEQFF.

This chain uses TRBV25-1 with TRBJ2-5; no definite D call. This CDR3 region has 13 residues. CDR1 MGHDK and CDR2 SYGVNS come from the germline V gene. V lost 4 bases and J 1 base, leaving 7 bases between the germline ends. DNA for the CDR3: TGTGCCAGCAGTGCCCCCCTCCAAGAGACCCAGTACTTC. As protein: CASSAPLQETQYF.

The gene calls are TRBV30 and TRBJ2-2; 9 positions agree with TRBD1. The CDR3 spans 16 residues. Germline V gene data show CDR1 as GTSNPN and CDR2 as SVGIG (reference sequence). The V gene end was trimmed by 3 bases and the J gene end by 7 bases; junction bases not matched to a gene: 12. Here the CDR3 reads CAWSYRGRLIGGELFF. The CDR3 DNA reads as TGTGCCTGGAGCTACAGGGGGCGGTTGATCGGCGGGGAGCTGTTTTTT. Full variable domain (remainder filled in from reference TRBV30 and TRBJ2-2): SQTIHQWPATLVQPVGSPLSLECTVEGTSNPNLYWYRQAAGRGLQLLFYSVGIGQISSEVPQNLSASRPQDRQFILSSKKLLLSDSGFYLCAWSYRGRLIGGELFFGEGSRLTVL.

This clone appeared a few times. This sequence joins TRBV30 and TRBJ1-6, with D uncertain. CDR1 and CDR2 (germline): GTSNPN, SVGIG (reference sequence). V was shortened by 0 bases and J by 7 bases, with 7 bases between the two germline ends. This CDR3 comprises 13 residues. CDR3 loop: CAWSVGVNSPLHF. For the CDR3, the DNA is TGTGCCTGGAGTGTCGGGGTCAATTCACCCCTCCACTTT.

The chain carries TRBV6-6 and TRBJ1-4, with D possibly being TRBD1 (6 bases). Trimming cost V 3 bases and J 8 bases, with 13 bases left between them. This CDR3 region has 14 residues. Germline-derived CDR1 and CDR2 are MNHNY and SVGAGI (reference sequence). This chain's CDR3 is CASSYLQGGEKLFF. In DNA form, the CDR3 reads TGTGCCAGCAGTTATTTACAGGGAGGGGAAAAACTGTTTTTT.

This clone showed up just a few times. The rearrangement uses TRBV4-1 and TRBJ2-7; 15 positions match TRBD2. The V segment lost 1 base and the J segment 12 bases; nucleotides outside the gene matches: 13. This CDR3 comprises 17 residues. Germline V gene sequence: CDR1 MGHRA, CDR2 YSYEKL. The CDR3 reads CASSQVDLGLAGGPTYF. The CDR3 DNA reads TGCGCCAGCAGCCAAGTCGATCTCGGACTAGCGGGGGGGCCGACGTACTTC.

V and J are TRBV27 and TRBJ1-1; perhaps TRBD1 as D (6 bases). There are 14 residues in the CDR3. Germline V lookup: CDR1 MNHEY, CDR2 SMNVEV (reference sequence). V lost 2 bases and J 4 bases, leaving 11 bases between the germline ends. CDR3 region: CASSLGGAGTEAFF. CDR3 in DNA: TGTGCCAGCAGTTTAGGGGGGGCGGGCACTGAAGCTTTCTTT.

J is TRBJ1-2 and V is TRBV4-1; D is perhaps TRBD1 (6 bases). This CDR3 comprises 14 residues. Germline CDR1 and CDR2: MGHRA and YSYEKL. The ends were cut back, 0 bases at V and 7 bases at J, with 12 bases in the middle. The CDR3: CASSQDLGAAGYTF. In DNA form, the CDR3 reads TGCGCCAGCAGCCAAGATCTGGGGGCGGCTGGCTACACCTTC.

This chain links TRBV5-6 with TRBJ2-4; 8 positions match TRBD1. The length of the CDR3 is 18 residues. Germline assignment: CDR1 SGHDT and CDR2 YYEEEE. Losses at the gene ends were 1 base for V and 2 bases for J; bases not matched to a gene: 11. For the CDR3, the DNA is TGTGCCAGCAGCTTGACCACCGGACAGGGCGTGTCCAAAAACATTCAGTACTTC. This codes for CASSLTTGQGVSKNIQYF.

The chain has TRBV13 and TRBJ2-2, with D possibly matching TRBD1 (6 bases). The CDR3 extends over 16 amino acids. From germline, CDR1 is PRHDT and CDR2 FYEKMQ (reference sequence). V lost 1 base, J lost 5 bases, and 14 bases lay in between. CDR3 in amino acids: CASSLELLGATGELFF. Here the CDR3 DNA reads TGTGCCAGCAGCTTAGAACTACTGGGGGCGACCGGGGAGCTGTTTTTT.

This sequence joins TRBV5-1 and TRBJ2-3, with TRBD2 matching over 8 bases. V shed 0 bases, J shed 9 bases, and the junction held 12 bases outside the gene matches. This CDR3 is built from 16 residues. Germline V gene data show CDR1 as SGHRS and CDR2 as YFSETQ. The CDR3 reads CASSLAGGLAGDTQYF. The CDR3 DNA is TGCGCCAGCAGCTTGGCGGGTGGTCTAGCGGGTGACACGCAGTATTTT.

The gene calls are TRBV5-4 and TRBJ2-7, with TRBD2 matching 13 bases. CDR1 and CDR2 from the germline V gene are SGHNT and YYREEE (reference sequence). This CDR3 comprises 16 residues. Losses at the gene ends were 5 bases for V and 5 bases for J; bases not matched to a gene: 10. CDR3 loop: CASRRGGTSGVDEQYF. CDR3 DNA: TGTGCCAGCAGGCGAGGAGGGACTAGCGGGGTCGACGAGCAGTACTTC.